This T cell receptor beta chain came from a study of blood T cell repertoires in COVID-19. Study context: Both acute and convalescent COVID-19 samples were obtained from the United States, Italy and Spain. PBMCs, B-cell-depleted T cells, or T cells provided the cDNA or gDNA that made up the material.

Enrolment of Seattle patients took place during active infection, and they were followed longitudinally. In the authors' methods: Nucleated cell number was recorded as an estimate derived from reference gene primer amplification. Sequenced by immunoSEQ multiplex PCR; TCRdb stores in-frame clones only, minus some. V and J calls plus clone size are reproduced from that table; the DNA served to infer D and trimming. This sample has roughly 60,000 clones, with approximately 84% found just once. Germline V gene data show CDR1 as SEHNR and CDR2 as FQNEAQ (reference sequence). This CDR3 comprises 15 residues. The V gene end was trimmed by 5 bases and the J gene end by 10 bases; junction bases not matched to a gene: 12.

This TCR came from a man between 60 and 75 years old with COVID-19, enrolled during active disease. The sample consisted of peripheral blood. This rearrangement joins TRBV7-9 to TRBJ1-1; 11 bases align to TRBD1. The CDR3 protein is CASSSNPGQGERAFF. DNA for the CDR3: TGTGCCAGCAGCAGCAATCCGGGACAGGGGGAGAGAGCTTTCTTT.